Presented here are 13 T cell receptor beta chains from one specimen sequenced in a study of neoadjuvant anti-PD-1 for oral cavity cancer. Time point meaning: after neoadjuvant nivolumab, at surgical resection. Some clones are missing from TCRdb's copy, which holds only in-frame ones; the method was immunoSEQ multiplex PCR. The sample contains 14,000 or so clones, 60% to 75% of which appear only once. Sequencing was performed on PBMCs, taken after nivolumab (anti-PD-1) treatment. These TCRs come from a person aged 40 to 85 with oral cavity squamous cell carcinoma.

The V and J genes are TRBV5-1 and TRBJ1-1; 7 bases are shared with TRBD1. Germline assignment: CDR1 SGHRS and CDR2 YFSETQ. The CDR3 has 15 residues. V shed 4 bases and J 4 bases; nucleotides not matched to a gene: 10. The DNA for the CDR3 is TGCGCCAGCAGCCAACTAACAACAGGGGTCACTGAAGCTTTCTTT. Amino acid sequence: CASSQLTTGVTEAFF.

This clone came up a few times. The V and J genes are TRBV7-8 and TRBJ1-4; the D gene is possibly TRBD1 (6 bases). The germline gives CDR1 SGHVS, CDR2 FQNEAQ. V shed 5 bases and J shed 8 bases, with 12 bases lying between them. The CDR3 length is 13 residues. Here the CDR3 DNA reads TGTGCCAGCAGCGTACAGGGTACGGAAAAACTGTTTTTT. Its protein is CASSVQGTEKLFF. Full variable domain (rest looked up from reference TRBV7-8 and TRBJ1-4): GAGVSQSPRYKVAKRGQDVALRCDPISGHVSLFWYQQALGQGPEFLTYFQNEAQLDKSGLPSDRFFAERPEGSVSTLKIQRTQQEDSAVYLCASSVQGTEKLFFGSGTQLSVL.

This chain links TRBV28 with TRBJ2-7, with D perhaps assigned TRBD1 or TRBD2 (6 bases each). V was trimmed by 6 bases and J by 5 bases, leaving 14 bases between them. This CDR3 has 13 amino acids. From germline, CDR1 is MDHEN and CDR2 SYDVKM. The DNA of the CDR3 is TGTGCCAGCAGCTTCGGGGGCCTGAACGAGCAGTACTTC. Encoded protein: CASSFGGLNEQYF.

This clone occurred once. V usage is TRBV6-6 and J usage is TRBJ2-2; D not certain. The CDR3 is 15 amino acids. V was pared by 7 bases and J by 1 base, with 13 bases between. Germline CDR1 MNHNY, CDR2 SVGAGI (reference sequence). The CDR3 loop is CASTKPNRNTGELFF. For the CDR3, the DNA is TGTGCCAGCACTAAGCCAAATAGGAACACCGGGGAGCTGTTTTTT.

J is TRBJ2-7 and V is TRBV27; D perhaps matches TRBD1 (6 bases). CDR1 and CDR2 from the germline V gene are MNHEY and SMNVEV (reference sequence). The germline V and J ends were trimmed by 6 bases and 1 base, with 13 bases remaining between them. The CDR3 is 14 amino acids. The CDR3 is CASRPRQDSYEQYF. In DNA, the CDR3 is TGTGCCAGCAGGCCCCGACAGGATTCCTACGAGCAGTACTTC.

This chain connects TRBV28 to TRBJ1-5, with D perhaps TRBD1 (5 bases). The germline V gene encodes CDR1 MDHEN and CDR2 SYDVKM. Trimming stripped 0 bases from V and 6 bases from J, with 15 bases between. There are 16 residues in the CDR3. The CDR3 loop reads CASSLWGDSSIQPQHF. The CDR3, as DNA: TGTGCCAGCAGTTTATGGGGGGACTCTTCAATTCAGCCCCAGCATTTT.

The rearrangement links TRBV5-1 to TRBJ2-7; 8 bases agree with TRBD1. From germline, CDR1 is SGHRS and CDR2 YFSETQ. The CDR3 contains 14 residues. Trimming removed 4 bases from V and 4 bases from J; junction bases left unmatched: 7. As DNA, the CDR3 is TGCGCCAGCAGCGCAGGACAGGGCGGATACGAGCAGTACTTC. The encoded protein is CASSAGQGGYEQYF.

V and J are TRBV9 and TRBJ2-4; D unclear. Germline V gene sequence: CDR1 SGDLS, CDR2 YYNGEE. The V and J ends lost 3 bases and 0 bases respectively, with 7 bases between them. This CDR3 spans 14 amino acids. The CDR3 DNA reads TGTGCCAGCAGCGACGGGCTAGCCAAAAACATTCAGTACTTC. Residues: CASSDGLAKNIQYF.

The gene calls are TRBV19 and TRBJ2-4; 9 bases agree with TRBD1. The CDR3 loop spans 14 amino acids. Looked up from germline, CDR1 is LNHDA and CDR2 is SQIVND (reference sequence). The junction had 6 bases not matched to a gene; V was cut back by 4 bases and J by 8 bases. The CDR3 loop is CASSNRGLVDIQYF. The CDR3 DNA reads TGTGCCAGTAGTAACAGGGGGCTTGTGGACATTCAGTACTTC.

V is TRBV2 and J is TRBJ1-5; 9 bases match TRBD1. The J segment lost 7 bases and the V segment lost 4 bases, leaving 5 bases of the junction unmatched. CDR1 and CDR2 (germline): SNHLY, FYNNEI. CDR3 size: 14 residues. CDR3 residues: CASSGDRVGQPQHF. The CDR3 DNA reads TGTGCCAGCAGTGGGGACAGGGTCGGCCAGCCCCAGCATTTT.

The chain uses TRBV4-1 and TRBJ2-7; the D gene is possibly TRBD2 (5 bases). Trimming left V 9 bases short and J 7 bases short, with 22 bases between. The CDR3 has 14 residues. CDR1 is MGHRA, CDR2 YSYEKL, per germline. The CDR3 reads CASFRFPQGGEQYF. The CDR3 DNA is TGCGCCAGTTTCCGATTTCCCCAAGGCGGGGAGCAGTACTTC.

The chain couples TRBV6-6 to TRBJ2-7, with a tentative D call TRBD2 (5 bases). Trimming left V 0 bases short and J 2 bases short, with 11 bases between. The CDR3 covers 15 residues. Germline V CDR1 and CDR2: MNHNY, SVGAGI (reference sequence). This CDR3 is CASSYSREPAYEQYF. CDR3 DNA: TGTGCCAGCAGTTACTCGAGGGAGCCTGCCTACGAGCAGTACTTC.

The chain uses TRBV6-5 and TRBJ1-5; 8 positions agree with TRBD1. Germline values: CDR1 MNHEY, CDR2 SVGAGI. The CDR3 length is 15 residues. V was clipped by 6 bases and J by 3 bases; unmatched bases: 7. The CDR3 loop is CASRAGTGYNQPQHF. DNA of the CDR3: TGTGCCAGCAGAGCCGGGACAGGCTACAATCAGCCCCAGCATTTT.